The 21 T cell receptor beta chains below all came from one sample that was sequenced in a study of OX40 agonist ivuxolimab in advanced cancers. Profiled with immunoSEQ multiplex PCR; TCRdb holds only in-frame clones, not every one. The repertoire consists of some 100,000 clones, with around 80% occurring once and the leading ten covering 1% to 1.3%. The sequences come from CD4+ or CD8+ T cells sorted from blood, collected in a trial of the OX40 agonist ivuxolimab. These receptors were collected from an adult with an advanced solid tumor such as melanoma, head and neck, liver or kidney cancer.

This chain joins TRBV6-1 and TRBJ2-7, with D tentatively TRBD1 (5 bases). CDR1 and CDR2 (germline): MNHNS, SASEGT. V was trimmed by 3 bases and J by 0 bases, leaving 15 bases between them. The CDR3 spans 16 residues. The CDR3 DNA reads TGTGCCAGCAGTGAGTTTATAGGGGTGAGCTCCTACGAGCAGTACGTC. It is translated as CASSEFIGVSSYEQYV.

The rearrangement joins TRBV29-1 to TRBJ1-1; D is uncertain. This CDR3 region has 10 residues. Germline CDR1 reads SQVTM; CDR2 reads ANQGSEA. Deletions cut 4 bases from V and 1 base from J, with 1 base between. The CDR3 spells CSVGNTEAFF. CDR3 sequence (DNA): TGCAGCGTTGGGAACACTGAAGCTTTCTTT.

The J gene is TRBJ2-7, the V gene TRBV5-1; the D is unclear. Trimming took off 1 base at V and 4 bases at J, with 21 bases between the two ends. The CDR3 has 17 residues. The germline V gene encodes CDR1 SGHRS and CDR2 YFSETQ. CDR3 in DNA: TGCGCCAGCAGCTTGTCCCTCCCCGTCACAGAGAGGTACGAGCAGTACTTC. This gives the protein CASSLSLPVTERYEQYF. Supplemented by reference TRBV5-1 and TRBJ2-7, the full variable domain reads KAGVTQTPRYLIKTRGQQVTLSCSPISGHRSVSWYQQTPGQGLQFLFEYFSETQRNKGNFPGRFSGRQFSNSRSEMNVSTLELGDSALYLCASSLSLPVTERYEQYFGPGTRLTVT.

CDR3 region: CAWSGGYQETQYF. The CDR3 DNA is TGTGCCTGGAGTGGGGGTTACCAAGAGACCCAGTACTTC. J is TRBJ2-5 and V is TRBV30; the D is unclear. From germline, CDR1 is GTSNPN and CDR2 SVGIG (reference sequence). The germline V and J ends were trimmed by 1 base and 0 bases, with 6 bases remaining between them. The length of the CDR3 is 13 residues.

The chain carries TRBV29-1 and TRBJ2-3; a possible D gene is TRBD1 (5 bases). The length of the CDR3 is 13 residues. Germline V gene data show CDR1 as SQVTM and CDR2 as ANQGSEA. V gave up 4 bases and J gave up 2 bases, with 10 bases separating them. The CDR3 region has the DNA TGCAGCGTTGTACAGGTGTTCACAGATACGCAGTATTTT. Its translation is CSVVQVFTDTQYF.

The rearrangement uses TRBV18 and TRBJ1-1, with D perhaps matching TRBD1 (5 bases). Germline loops: CDR1 KGHSH, CDR2 LQKENI. Trimming shortened V by 3 bases and J by 5 bases, and 19 bases separated the two germline ends. The CDR3 runs to 16 residues. CDR3 region: CASSPRPQVVGTEAFF. The CDR3 coding sequence is TGTGCCAGCTCACCTCGGCCACAGGTGGTGGGAACTGAAGCTTTCTTT.

The chain has TRBV30 and TRBJ1-1; D perhaps matches TRBD1 (5 bases). The length of the CDR3 is 12 residues. The germline gives CDR1 GTSNPN, CDR2 SVGIG (reference sequence). Trimming cost V 5 bases and J 4 bases, with 11 bases left between them. The CDR3 DNA is TGTGCCTGGGGGGGGGTGGGCACTGAAGCTTTCTTT. Encoded protein: CAWGGVGTEAFF.

This clone has a single count. This chain links TRBV27 with TRBJ1-1; TRBD1 might be the D (5 bases). The CDR3 is made up of 13 amino acids. Germline CDR1 and CDR2: MNHEY and SMNVEV (reference sequence). Trimming removed 5 bases from V and 10 bases from J, with 17 bases in between. CDR3 coding DNA: TGTGCCAGCAGTCAGGGAGCGGGAAAGGGAGCTTTCTTT. It is translated as CASSQGAGKGAFF.

The chain is built from TRBV6-5 and TRBJ1-3; D might be TRBD1 (5 bases). The germline CDR1 and CDR2 sequences are MNHEY and SVGAGI. The V end was cut by 0 bases, the J end by 0 bases, with 9 bases between. The CDR3 contains 16 residues. CDR3 sequence (DNA): TGTGCCAGCAGTTACTCGCAGGGTAACTCTGGAAACACCATATATTTT. As protein: CASSYSQGNSGNTIYF.

The chain combines TRBV27 with TRBJ1-6, with 7 bases matching TRBD1. The J segment lost 7 bases and the V segment lost 8 bases, leaving 11 bases of the junction unmatched. CDR3 length: 15 amino acids. CDR1 and CDR2 from the germline V gene are MNHEY and SMNVEV (reference sequence). The CDR3 nucleotides read TGTGCCAGCGTTGGGCTGACAGGGAAAAATTCACCCCTCCACTTT. Residues: CASVGLTGKNSPLHF.

V usage is TRBV10-3 and J usage is TRBJ2-6; the D gene is possibly TRBD1 (6 bases). V was pared by 8 bases and J by 0 bases, with 14 bases between. The V gene's germline CDR1 is ENHRY and CDR2 SYGVKD. The CDR3 consists of 16 residues. The CDR3 DNA reads TGTGCCATCCCCGGACAGCTTAACTCTGGGGCCAACGTCCTGACTTTC. It is translated as CAIPGQLNSGANVLTF.

This rearrangement joins TRBV11-2 to TRBJ1-3, with a possible D match to TRBD1 (5 bases). V lost 0 bases and J 4 bases, leaving 10 bases between the germline ends. The CDR3 has 15 amino acids. Germline V gene sequence: CDR1 SGHAT, CDR2 FQNNGV. This CDR3 is CASSLEGVRGNTIYF. Here the CDR3 DNA reads TGTGCCAGCAGCTTAGAGGGGGTGAGAGGAAACACCATATATTTT. The full variable domain, in which reference TRBV11-2 and TRBJ1-3 provide the parts outside the CDR3, is EAGVAQSPRYKIIEKRQSVAFWCNPISGHATLYWYQQILGQGPKLLIQFQNNGVVDDSQLPKDRFSAERLKGVDSTLKIQPAKLEDSAVYLCASSLEGVRGNTIYFGEGSWLTVV.

This clone was observed a few times. The chain uses TRBV6-5 and TRBJ1-6; 8 nucleotides match TRBD1. Losses at the gene ends were 5 bases for V and 5 bases for J; bases not matched to a gene: 5. Germline loops: CDR1 MNHEY, CDR2 SVGAGI. CDR3 length: 15 amino acids. The DNA of the CDR3 is TGTGCCAGCAGTCGGACGGGACAGGATAATTCACCCCTCCACTTT. Its translation: CASSRTGQDNSPLHF.

The chain links TRBV15 to TRBJ2-5; maybe TRBD1 (5 bases). V was clipped by 7 bases and J by 4 bases, with 16 bases between them. This CDR3 region has 14 residues. CDR1 is LNHNV and CDR2 is YYDKDF in the germline V gene (reference sequence). For the CDR3, the DNA is TGTGCCACCACGACTGGGGCTTTCCGAGAGACCCAGTACTTC. The encoded protein is CATTTGAFRETQYF.

Here the CDR3 DNA reads TGTGCCACCAGCAGCAACAGGGGTGAGAATGGCTACACCTTC. Translation: CATSSNRGENGYTF. The chain combines TRBV15 with TRBJ1-2, with 7 bases identical to TRBD1. CDR3 length: 14 residues. Per germline, CDR1 LNHNV and CDR2 YYDKDF (reference sequence). The J segment lost 6 bases and the V segment lost 3 bases, leaving 7 bases of the junction unmatched.

The gene calls are TRBV10-3 and TRBJ2-1; 7 bases match TRBD1. The CDR3 spans 14 residues. Germline V CDR1 and CDR2: ENHRY, SYGVKD. V lost 6 bases to trimming and J lost 6 bases; unmatched junction nucleotides: 8. CDR3 nucleotides: TGTGCCATCAGCGCCGGGACAGCCGTCAATGAGCAGTTCTTC. Its translation is CAISAGTAVNEQFF.

The genes are TRBV20-1 and TRBJ2-3; the D is unclear. The CDR3 consists of 10 residues. Trimming shortened V by 3 bases and J by 3 bases, and 1 base separated the two germline ends. The germline CDR1 and CDR2 sequences are DFQATT and SNEGSKA (reference sequence). CDR3 DNA: TGCAGTGCTAGGACAGATACGCAGTATTTT. Its protein product is CSARTDTQYF.

The V call is TRBV7-2, the J call TRBJ1-2; 8 positions agree with TRBD1. Germline V gives CDR1 SGHTA, CDR2 FQGNSA. Trimming removed 6 bases from V and 7 bases from J; junction bases left unmatched: 16. The CDR3 is 16 amino acids. CDR3 amino acids: CASSSPGQEIVGGYTF. As DNA, the CDR3 is TGTGCCAGCAGTTCTCCGGGACAGGAGATTGTAGGTGGCTACACCTTC.

This clone appeared once. The chain is built from TRBV5-6 and TRBJ2-5; D ambiguous. Germline V gene data show CDR1 as SGHDT and CDR2 as YYEEEE. This CDR3 is built from 14 residues. Deletions cut 6 bases from V and 2 bases from J, with 14 bases between. CDR3 region: CASTSNVRQETQYF. CDR3 DNA sequence: TGTGCCAGCACCTCTAATGTACGACAAGAGACCCAGTACTTC.

The chain joins TRBV19 to TRBJ1-5, with TRBD1 as a possible D gene (5 bases). The germline CDR1 and CDR2 sequences are LNHDA and SQIVND (reference sequence). Trimming left V 5 bases short and J 6 bases short, with 8 bases between. CDR3 size: 12 residues. DNA of the CDR3: TGTGCCAGTAGTCCGAGGGGTCAGCCCCAGCATTTT. Its protein product is CASSPRGQPQHF.

This clone was counted a few times. The chain is built from TRBV10-3 and TRBJ1-2; 7 nucleotides match TRBD1. Looked up from germline, CDR1 is ENHRY and CDR2 is SYGVKD. The CDR3 is 13 amino acids. Trimming at V came to 8 bases and at J to 8 bases, leaving 11 bases not matched to a gene. The CDR3 is CAIEEGALRGYTF. CDR3 nucleotides: TGTGCCATCGAAGAGGGGGCGCTTAGAGGCTACACCTTC.